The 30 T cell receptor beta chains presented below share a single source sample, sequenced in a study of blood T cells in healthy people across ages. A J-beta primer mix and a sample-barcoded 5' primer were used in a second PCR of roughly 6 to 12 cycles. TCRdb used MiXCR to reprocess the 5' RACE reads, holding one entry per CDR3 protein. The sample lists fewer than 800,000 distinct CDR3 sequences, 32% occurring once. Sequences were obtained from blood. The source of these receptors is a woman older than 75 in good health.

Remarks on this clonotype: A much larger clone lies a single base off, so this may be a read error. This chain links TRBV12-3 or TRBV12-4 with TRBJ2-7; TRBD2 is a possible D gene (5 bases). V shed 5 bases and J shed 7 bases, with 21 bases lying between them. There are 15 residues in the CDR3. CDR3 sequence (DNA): TGTGCCAGCAGTGTTCGTAGCGACCTTCGCAATGAGCAGTACTTC. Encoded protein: CASSVRSDLRNEQYF.

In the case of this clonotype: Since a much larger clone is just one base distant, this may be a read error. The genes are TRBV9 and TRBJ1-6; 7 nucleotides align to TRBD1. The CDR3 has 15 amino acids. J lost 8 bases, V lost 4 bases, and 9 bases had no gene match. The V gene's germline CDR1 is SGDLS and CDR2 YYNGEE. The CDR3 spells CASSSAGTEYSPLHF. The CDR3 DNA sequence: TGTGCCAGCAGCTCGGCCGGGACAGAGTATTCACCCCTCCACTTT.

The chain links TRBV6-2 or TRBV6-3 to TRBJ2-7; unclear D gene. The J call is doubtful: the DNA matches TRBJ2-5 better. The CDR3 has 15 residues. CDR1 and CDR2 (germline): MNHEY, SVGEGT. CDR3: CASSPLGEKSETQYF. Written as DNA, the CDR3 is TGTGCCAGCAGTCCCTTAGGCGAGAAGTCAGAGACCCAGTACTTC.

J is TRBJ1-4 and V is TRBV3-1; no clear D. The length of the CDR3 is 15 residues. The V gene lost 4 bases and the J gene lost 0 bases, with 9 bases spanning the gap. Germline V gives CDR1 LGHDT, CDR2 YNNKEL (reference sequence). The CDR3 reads CASSPWQATNEKLFF. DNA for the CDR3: TGTGCCAGCAGCCCCTGGCAGGCAACTAATGAAAAACTGTTTTTT.

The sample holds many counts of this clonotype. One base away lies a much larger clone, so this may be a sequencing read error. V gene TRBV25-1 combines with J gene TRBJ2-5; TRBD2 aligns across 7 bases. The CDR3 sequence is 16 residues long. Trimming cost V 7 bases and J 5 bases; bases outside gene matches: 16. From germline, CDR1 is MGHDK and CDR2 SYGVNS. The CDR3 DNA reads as TGTGCCAGCACCAACAGATGGGGTCTGGGAGGGGAGACCCAGTACTTC. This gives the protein CASTNRWGLGGETQYF.

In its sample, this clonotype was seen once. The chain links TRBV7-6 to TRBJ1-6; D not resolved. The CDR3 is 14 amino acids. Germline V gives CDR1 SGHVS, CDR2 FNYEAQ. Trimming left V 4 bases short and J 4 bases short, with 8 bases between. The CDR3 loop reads CASSSTGYNSPLHF. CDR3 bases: TGTGCCAGCAGCTCCACGGGGTATAATTCACCCCTCCACTTT.

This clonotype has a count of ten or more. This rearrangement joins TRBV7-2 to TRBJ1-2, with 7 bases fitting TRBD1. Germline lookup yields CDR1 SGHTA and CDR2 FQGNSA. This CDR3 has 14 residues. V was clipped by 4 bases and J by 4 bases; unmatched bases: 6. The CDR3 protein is CASSWGQTSYGYTF. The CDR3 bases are TGTGCCAGCAGCTGGGGACAGACAAGCTATGGCTACACCTTC.

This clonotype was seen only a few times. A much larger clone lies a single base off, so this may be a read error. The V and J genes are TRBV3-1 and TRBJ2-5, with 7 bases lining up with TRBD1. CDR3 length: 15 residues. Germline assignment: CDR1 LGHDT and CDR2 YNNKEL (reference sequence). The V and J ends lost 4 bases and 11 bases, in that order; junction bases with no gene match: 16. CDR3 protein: CASSLDRVELNEQYF. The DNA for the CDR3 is TGTGCCAGCAGCCTCGACAGGGTAGAATTAAATGAGCAGTACTTC.

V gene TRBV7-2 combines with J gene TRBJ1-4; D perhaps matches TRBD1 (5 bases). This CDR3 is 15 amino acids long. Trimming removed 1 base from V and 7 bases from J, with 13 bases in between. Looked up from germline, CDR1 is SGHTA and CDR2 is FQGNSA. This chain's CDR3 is CASSLGGREGEKLFF. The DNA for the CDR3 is TGTGCCAGCAGCTTAGGGGGCAGGGAGGGTGAAAAACTGTTTTTT.

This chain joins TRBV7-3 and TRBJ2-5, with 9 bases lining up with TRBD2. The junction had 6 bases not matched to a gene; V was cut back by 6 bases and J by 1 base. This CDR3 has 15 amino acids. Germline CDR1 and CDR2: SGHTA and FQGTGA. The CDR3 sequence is CASSQSGGTQETQYF. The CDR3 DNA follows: TGTGCCAGCAGTCAAAGCGGGGGGACCCAAGAGACCCAGTACTTC.

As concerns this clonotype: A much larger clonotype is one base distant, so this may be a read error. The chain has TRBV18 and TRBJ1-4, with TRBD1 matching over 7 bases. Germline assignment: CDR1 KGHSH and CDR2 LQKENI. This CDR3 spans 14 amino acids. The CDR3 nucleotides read TGTGTCAGCTCGCCGACAGGGATTGGTGAAAAACTGTTTTTT. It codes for CVSSPTGIGEKLFF.

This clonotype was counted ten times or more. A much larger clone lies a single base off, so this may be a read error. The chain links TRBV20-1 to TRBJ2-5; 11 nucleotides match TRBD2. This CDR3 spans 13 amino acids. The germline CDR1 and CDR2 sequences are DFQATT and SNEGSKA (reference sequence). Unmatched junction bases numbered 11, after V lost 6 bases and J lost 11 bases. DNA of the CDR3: TGCAGTGCCCTGACTAGCGGGACTTGGGGGCAGTACTTC. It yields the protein CSALTSGTWGQYF.

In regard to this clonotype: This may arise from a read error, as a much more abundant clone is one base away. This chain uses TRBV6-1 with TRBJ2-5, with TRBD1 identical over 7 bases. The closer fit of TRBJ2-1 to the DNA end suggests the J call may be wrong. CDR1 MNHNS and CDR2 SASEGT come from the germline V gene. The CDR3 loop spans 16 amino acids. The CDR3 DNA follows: TGTGCCAGCAGAGGAGGAACAGGGGTGTTAGGAGAGACCCAGTTCTTC. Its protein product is CASRGGTGVLGETQFF.

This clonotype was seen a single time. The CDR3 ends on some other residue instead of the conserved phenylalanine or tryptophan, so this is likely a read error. CDR3 loop: CASSERLTAGYTC. In DNA form, the CDR3 reads TGTGCCAGCAGTGAAAGGTTGACGGCAGGCTACACCTGC. The chain links TRBV2 to TRBJ1-2; no firm D call. Per germline, CDR1 SNHLY and CDR2 FYNNEI. V was pared by 2 bases and J by 8 bases, with 12 bases between. The CDR3 has 13 amino acids.

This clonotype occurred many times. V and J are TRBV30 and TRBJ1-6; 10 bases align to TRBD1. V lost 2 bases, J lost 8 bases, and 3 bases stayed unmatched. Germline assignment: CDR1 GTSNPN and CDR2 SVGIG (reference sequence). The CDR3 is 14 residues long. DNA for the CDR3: TGTGCCTGGAGTCCTGGGACAGGGGATTCACCCCTCCACTTT. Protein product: CAWSPGTGDSPLHF.

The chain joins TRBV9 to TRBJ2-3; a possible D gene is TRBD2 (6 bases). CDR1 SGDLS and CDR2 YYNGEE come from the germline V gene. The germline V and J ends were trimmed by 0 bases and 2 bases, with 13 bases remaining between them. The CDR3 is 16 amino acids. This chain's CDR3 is CASSVAMAGYTDTQYF. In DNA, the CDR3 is TGTGCCAGCAGCGTAGCTATGGCGGGATACACAGATACGCAGTATTTT.

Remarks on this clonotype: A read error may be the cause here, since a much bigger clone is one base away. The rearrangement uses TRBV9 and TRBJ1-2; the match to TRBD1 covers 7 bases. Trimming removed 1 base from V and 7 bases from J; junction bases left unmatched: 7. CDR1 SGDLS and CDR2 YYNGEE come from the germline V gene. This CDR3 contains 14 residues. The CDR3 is CASSVRQGGTGYTF. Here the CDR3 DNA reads TGTGCCAGCAGCGTAAGGCAGGGGGGGACTGGCTACACCTTC.

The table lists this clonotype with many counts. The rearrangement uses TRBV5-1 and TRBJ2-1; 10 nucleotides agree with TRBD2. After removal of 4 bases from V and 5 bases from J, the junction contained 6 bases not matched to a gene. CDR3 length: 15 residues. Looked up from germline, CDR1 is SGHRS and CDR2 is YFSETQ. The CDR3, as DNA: TGCGCCAGCAGCAGGGGGACTAGCGCAGACAATGAGCAGTTCTTC. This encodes CASSRGTSADNEQFF.

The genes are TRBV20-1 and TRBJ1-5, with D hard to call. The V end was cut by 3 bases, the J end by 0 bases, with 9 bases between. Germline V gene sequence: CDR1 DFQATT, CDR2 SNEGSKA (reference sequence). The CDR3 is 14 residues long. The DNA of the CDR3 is TGCAGTGCTAGTGGGGTCAGTAGCAATCAGCCCCAGCATTTT. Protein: CSASGVSSNQPQHF.

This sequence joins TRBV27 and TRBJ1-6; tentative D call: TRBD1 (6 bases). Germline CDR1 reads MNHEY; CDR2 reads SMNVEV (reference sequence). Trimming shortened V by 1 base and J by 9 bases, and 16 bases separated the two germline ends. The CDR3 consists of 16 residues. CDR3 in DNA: TGTGCCAGCAGTTTATTCCCGCCCAGGGGTGGTTCACCCCTCCACTTT. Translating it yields CASSLFPPRGGSPLHF.

CDR3 sequence reads: CASSQDGSGSGYEQFF. CDR3 bases: TGTGCCAGCAGCCAAGACGGTAGCGGGAGTGGCTATGAGCAGTTCTTC. The chain has TRBV7-9 and TRBJ2-1, with 9 nucleotides matching TRBD2. This CDR3 has 16 residues. Per the germline V gene, CDR1 is SEHNR and CDR2 is FQNEAQ (reference sequence). The V segment lost 5 bases and the J segment 8 bases; nucleotides outside the gene matches: 13.

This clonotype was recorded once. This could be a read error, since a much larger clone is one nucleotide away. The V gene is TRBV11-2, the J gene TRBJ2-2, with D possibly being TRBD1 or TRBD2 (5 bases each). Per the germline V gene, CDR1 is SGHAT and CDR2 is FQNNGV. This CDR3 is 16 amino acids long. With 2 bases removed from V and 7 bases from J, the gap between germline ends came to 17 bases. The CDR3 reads CASSLLRGSGIGELFF. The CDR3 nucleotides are TGTGCCAGCAGCTTATTGAGGGGATCGGGCATCGGGGAGCTGTTTTTT.

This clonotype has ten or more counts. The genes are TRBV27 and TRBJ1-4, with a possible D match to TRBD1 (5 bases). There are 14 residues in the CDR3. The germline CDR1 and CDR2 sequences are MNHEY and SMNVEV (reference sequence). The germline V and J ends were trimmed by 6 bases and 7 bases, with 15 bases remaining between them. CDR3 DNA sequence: TGTGCCAGCAGCTTTCGACAGTTTCCTGAAAAACTGTTTTTT. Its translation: CASSFRQFPEKLFF.

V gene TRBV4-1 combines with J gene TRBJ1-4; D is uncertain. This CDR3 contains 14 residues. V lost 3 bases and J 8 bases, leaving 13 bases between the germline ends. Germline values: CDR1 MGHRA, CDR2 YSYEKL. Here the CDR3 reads CASSQPTKREKLFF. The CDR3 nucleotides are TGCGCCAGCAGCCAGCCAACTAAGCGGGAAAAACTGTTTTTT.

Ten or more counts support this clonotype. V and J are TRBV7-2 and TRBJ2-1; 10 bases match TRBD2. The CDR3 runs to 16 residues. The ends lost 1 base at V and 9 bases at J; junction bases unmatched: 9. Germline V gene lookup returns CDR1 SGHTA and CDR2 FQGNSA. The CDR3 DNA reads TGTGCCAGCAGCTTAGATTGGAGCGGGGGGGCTATTGAGCAGTTCTTC. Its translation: CASSLDWSGGAIEQFF.

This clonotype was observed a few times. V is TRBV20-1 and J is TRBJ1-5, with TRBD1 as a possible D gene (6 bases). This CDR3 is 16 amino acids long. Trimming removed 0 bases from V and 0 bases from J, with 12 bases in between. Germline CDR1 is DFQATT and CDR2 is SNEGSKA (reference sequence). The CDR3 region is CSARDPTGFSNQPQHF. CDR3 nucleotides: TGCAGTGCTAGAGATCCCACAGGGTTTAGCAATCAGCCCCAGCATTTT.

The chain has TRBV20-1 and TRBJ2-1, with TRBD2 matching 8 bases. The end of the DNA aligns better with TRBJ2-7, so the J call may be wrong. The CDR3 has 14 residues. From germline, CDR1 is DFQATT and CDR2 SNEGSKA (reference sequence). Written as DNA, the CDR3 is TGCAGTGCTAAAAAGGGCGGGGGGACCAATGAGCAGTACTTC. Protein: CSAKKGGGTNEQYF.

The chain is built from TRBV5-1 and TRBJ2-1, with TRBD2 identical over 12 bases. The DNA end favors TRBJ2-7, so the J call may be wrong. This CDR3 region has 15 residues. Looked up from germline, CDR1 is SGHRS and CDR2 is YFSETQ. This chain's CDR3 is CASSETSGGIYEQYF. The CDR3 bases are TGCGCCAGCAGCGAAACTAGCGGGGGGATCTACGAGCAGTACTTC.

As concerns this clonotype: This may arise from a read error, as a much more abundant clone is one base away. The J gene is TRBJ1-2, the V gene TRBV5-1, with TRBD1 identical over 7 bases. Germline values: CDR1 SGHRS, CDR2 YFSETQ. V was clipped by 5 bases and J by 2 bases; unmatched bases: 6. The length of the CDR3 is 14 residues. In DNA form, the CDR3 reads TGCGCCAGCAGGCGAGAGACAGGGAACTATGGCTACACCTTC. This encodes CASRRETGNYGYTF.

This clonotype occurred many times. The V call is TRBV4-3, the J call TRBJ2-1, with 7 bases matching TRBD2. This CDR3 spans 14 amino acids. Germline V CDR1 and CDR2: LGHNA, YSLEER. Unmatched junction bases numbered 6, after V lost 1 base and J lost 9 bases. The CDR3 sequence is CASSQGLAQVEQFF. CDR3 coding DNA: TGCGCCAGCAGCCAAGGACTAGCACAGGTTGAGCAGTTCTTC.